These 19 T cell receptor beta chains were sequenced from one sample in a study of blood T cell repertoires in COVID-19. This table comes from immunoSEQ multiplex PCR, and its TCRdb copy is limited to in-frame clones, with some not included. The sample carries 150,000 to 200,000 clones, under 85% recorded once. Sequencing was done on a sample of peripheral blood. The receptors come from a woman older than 75 with acute or convalescent COVID-19.

This clone was seen only once. The J gene is TRBJ1-1, the V gene TRBV6-2 or TRBV6-3; D remains ambiguous. The CDR3 sequence is 14 residues long. In germline, CDR1 is MNHEY, CDR2 SVGEGT. V shed 2 bases and J shed 2 bases, with 9 bases lying between them. This CDR3 reads CASSYPPGNTEAFF. The CDR3 DNA follows: TGTGCCAGCAGTTACCCCCCAGGTAACACTGAAGCTTTCTTT.

The chain combines TRBV5-1 with TRBJ2-3, with 7 positions matching TRBD2. The length of the CDR3 is 15 residues. Trimming removed 1 base from V and 1 base from J; junction bases left unmatched: 3. Germline CDR1 SGHRS, CDR2 YFSETQ. The CDR3 bases are TGCGCCAGCAGCTTGAGGGAGGGTGGCACAGATACGCAGTATTTT. This codes for CASSLREGGTDTQYF.

V gene TRBV7-6 combines with J gene TRBJ2-2; D unclear. V lost 1 base and J lost 6, with 9 bases in between. The CDR3 covers 14 residues. Per the germline V gene, CDR1 is SGHVS and CDR2 is FNYEAQ. The CDR3 spells CASSLDSVAGELFF. The CDR3 DNA follows: TGTGCCAGCAGCTTAGATTCGGTTGCCGGGGAGCTGTTTTTT.

This clone was recorded a few times. The chain joins TRBV7-2 to TRBJ2-3; 10 bases match TRBD1. Losses at the gene ends were 5 bases for V and 6 bases for J; bases not matched to a gene: 11. The CDR3 loop spans 16 amino acids. Per germline, CDR1 SGHTA and CDR2 FQGNSA. The chain's CDR3 is CASSPGQGSRGDTQYF. The CDR3 DNA reads TGTGCCAGCAGCCCGGGACAGGGGTCCAGAGGGGATACGCAGTATTTT.

V usage is TRBV11-2 and J usage is TRBJ1-2; tentative D call: TRBD1 (6 bases). Germline V gives CDR1 SGHAT, CDR2 FQNNGV. V lost 5 bases, J lost 6 bases, and 16 bases lay in between. The CDR3 has 14 amino acids. The DNA for the CDR3 is TGTGCCAGCAGCCCCGGACAGCCCCTAGATGGCTACACCTTC. It yields the protein CASSPGQPLDGYTF.

The V and J genes are TRBV6-5 and TRBJ1-1; D is uncertain. The V gene lost 6 bases and the J gene lost 7 bases, with 9 bases spanning the gap. The germline gives CDR1 MNHEY, CDR2 SVGAGI. This CDR3 has 11 residues. The CDR3 region has the DNA TGTGCCAGCAGCAACCCCGGTGAAGCTTTCTTT. It is translated as CASSNPGEAFF.

The DNA for the CDR3 is TGTGCCAGCAGTGGGAGTAACCGGCAAGAGACCCAGTACTTC. Translation gives CASSGSNRQETQYF. The chain is built from TRBV2 and TRBJ2-5, with D unresolved. This CDR3 region has 14 residues. V shed 4 bases and J shed 2 bases, with 11 bases lying between them. The germline V gene encodes CDR1 SNHLY and CDR2 FYNNEI.

The chain couples TRBV29-1 to TRBJ2-1; maybe TRBD1 (5 bases). CDR3 length: 13 residues. Germline CDR1 and CDR2: SQVTM and ANQGSEA. The V end was cut by 8 bases, the J end by 4 bases, with 15 bases between. CDR3 loop: CSKQDQGYNEQFF. The CDR3, as DNA: TGCAGCAAACAGGACCAGGGATACAATGAGCAGTTCTTC.

V and J are TRBV19 and TRBJ1-5; D is ambiguous. The CDR3 sequence is 16 residues long. Trimming cost V 1 base and J 2 bases, with 12 bases left between them. From germline, CDR1 is LNHDA and CDR2 SQIVND (reference sequence). The CDR3 DNA reads as TGTGCCAGTAGTATAGGAGGCCTTGGTGGCAATCAGCCCCAGCATTTT. Protein sequence: CASSIGGLGGNQPQHF.

The chain recombines TRBV10-1 with TRBJ1-1; D remains unclear. The V gene's germline CDR1 is WNHNN and CDR2 SYGVQD (reference sequence). Trimming left V 0 bases short and J 5 bases short, with 10 bases between. This CDR3 contains 14 residues. CDR3 nucleotides: TGCGCCAGCAGTGAGTCATTCCCCCCAACTGAAGCTTTCTTT. Translation gives CASSESFPPTEAFF.

The V and J genes are TRBV30 and TRBJ1-2, with TRBD1 as a possible D gene (5 bases). V was shortened by 3 bases and J by 3 bases, with 11 bases between the two germline ends. Germline V gene lookup returns CDR1 GTSNPN and CDR2 SVGIG (reference sequence). The CDR3 sequence is 13 residues long. The CDR3 DNA reads TGTGCCTGGAGCGACCGGGGGGACTATGGCTACACCTTC. This sequence encodes CAWSDRGDYGYTF.

The J gene is TRBJ1-1, the V gene TRBV10-3, with D possibly TRBD1 on 6 matching bases. Trimming pared 2 bases from V and 3 bases from J, leaving 7 bases between. This CDR3 is 13 amino acids long. CDR1 is ENHRY, CDR2 SYGVKD, per germline. Here the CDR3 reads CAISEQGYTEAFF. The CDR3 coding sequence is TGTGCCATCAGTGAGCAGGGGTACACTGAAGCTTTCTTT.

The V and J genes are TRBV20-1 and TRBJ2-7; possibly TRBD2 for D (6 bases). This CDR3 region has 11 residues. CDR1 is DFQATT and CDR2 is SNEGSKA in the germline V gene (reference sequence). With 5 bases removed from V and 7 bases from J, the gap between germline ends came to 12 bases. The CDR3 spells CSAWEAREQYF. DNA of the CDR3: TGCAGTGCTTGGGAGGCCCGGGAGCAGTACTTC.

This clone was seen just once. This chain links TRBV5-1 with TRBJ2-5; TRBD1 agrees at 8 bases. CDR1 SGHRS and CDR2 YFSETQ come from the germline V gene. Trimming removed 3 bases from V and 5 bases from J; junction bases left unmatched: 9. The length of the CDR3 is 15 residues. The CDR3 DNA reads as TGCGCCAGCAGCTCGCGGCAGGGGGCTGGGGAGACCCAGTACTTC. It specifies CASSSRQGAGETQYF.

This chain joins TRBV5-3 and TRBJ1-1; TRBD1 matches at 7 bases. TRBV5-3 is treated as an ORF (open reading frame) with a function not yet certain. With V trimmed by 4 bases and J by 2 bases, 5 bases remained unmatched. The CDR3 sequence is 14 residues long. CDR3 region: CARSAGTANTEAFF. For the CDR3, the DNA is TGTGCCAGAAGCGCGGGGACAGCCAACACTGAAGCTTTCTTT.

CDR3: CASSFQQGPNYGYTF. The DNA for the CDR3 is TGTGCCAGCAGTTTCCAACAGGGGCCTAACTATGGCTACACCTTC. The gene calls are TRBV6-2 or TRBV6-3 and TRBJ1-2, with TRBD1 identical over 7 bases. Germline values: CDR1 MNHEY, CDR2 SVGEGT. This CDR3 region has 15 residues. V lost 4 bases, J lost 0 bases, and 5 bases stayed unmatched.

The chain employs TRBV7-2 and TRBJ2-7, with a tentative D call TRBD2 (6 bases). The germline V gene has CDR1 SGHTA and CDR2 FQGNSA. Trimming removed 0 bases from V and 5 bases from J, with 14 bases in between. The CDR3 sequence is 15 residues long. CDR3 nucleotide sequence: TGTGCCAGCAGCTTAGCGCGGACTACTCGTAACGAGCAGTACTTC. Amino acids: CASSLARTTRNEQYF.

In its sample, this clone was seen once. Other DNA sequences in the same sample also yield this CDR3. The CDR3 DNA reads TGTGCCAGCAGCTTAGCTGGAGGCTATGGCTACACCTTC. Its translation: CASSLAGGYGYTF. The chain joins TRBV11-2 to TRBJ1-2; no clear D gene. The ends were cut back, 1 base at V and 4 bases at J, with 7 bases in the middle. Germline loops: CDR1 SGHAT, CDR2 FQNNGV. CDR3 length: 13 residues.

The genes are TRBV19 and TRBJ2-3, with 8 bases that match TRBD2. This CDR3 has 13 amino acids. Germline V gene lookup returns CDR1 LNHDA and CDR2 SQIVND (reference sequence). V lost 9 bases to trimming and J lost 1 base; unmatched junction nucleotides: 3. DNA for the CDR3: TGTGCCAGCGCGGGGGGCGGCACAGATACGCAGTATTTT. Amino acid sequence: CASAGGGTDTQYF.